This T cell receptor beta chain is from a study of cytomegalovirus exposure and HLA in healthy donors. The wider study: In a previous analysis, 110 million or so unique TCR beta sequences were found from some 200 million T cells.

Germline V gene data show CDR1 as LNHDA and CDR2 as SQIVND (reference sequence). V shed 5 bases and J 0 bases; nucleotides not matched to a gene: 6. The CDR3 runs to 16 residues. This clone has only a few counts. Both 60 Vbeta primers and 13 Jbeta primers went into the PCR. Source study methods: Later reanalysis found roughly 80 million unique TCR beta chains, around 10 million of them shared. Profiling relied on immunoSEQ multiplex PCR, and the TCRdb table lists in-frame clones only, not all of them. Clonal size and the V and J genes are those of that table, whereas D and trimming came from the DNA. The repertoire consists of 150,000 or so clones, with roughly three quarters occurring once and the leading ten covering approximately 7.1%.

The sequenced material came from PBMCs. V gene TRBV19 combines with J gene TRBJ1-5; 8 nucleotides agree with TRBD1. This TCR came from a man aged 40-50 years in good health and CMV-seropositive. CDR3 sequence (DNA): TGTGCCAGTAGTCGGGGACAGGCAAATAGCAATCAGCCCCAGCATTTT. This codes for CASSRGQANSNQPQHF.